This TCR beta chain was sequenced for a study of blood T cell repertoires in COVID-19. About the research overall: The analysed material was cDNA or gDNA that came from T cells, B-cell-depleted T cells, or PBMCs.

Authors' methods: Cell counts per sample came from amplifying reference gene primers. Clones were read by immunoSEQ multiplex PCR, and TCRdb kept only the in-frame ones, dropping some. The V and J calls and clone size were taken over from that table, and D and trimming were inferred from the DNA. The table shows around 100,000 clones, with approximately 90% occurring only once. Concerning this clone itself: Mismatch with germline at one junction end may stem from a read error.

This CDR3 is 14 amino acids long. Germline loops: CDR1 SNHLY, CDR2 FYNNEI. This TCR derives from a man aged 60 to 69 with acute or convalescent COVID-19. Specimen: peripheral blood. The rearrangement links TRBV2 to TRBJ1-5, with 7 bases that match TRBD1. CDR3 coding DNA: TGTGCTAGCAGGAAGGGACAGAGCAATCAGCCCCAGCATTTT. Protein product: CASRKGQSNQPQHF. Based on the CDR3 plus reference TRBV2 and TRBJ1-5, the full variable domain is EPEVTQTPSHQVTQMGQEVILRCVPISNHLYFYWYRQILGQKVEFLVSFYNNEISEKSEIFDDQFSVERPDGSNFTLKIRSTKLEDSAMYFCASRKGQSNQPQHFGDGTRLSIL.